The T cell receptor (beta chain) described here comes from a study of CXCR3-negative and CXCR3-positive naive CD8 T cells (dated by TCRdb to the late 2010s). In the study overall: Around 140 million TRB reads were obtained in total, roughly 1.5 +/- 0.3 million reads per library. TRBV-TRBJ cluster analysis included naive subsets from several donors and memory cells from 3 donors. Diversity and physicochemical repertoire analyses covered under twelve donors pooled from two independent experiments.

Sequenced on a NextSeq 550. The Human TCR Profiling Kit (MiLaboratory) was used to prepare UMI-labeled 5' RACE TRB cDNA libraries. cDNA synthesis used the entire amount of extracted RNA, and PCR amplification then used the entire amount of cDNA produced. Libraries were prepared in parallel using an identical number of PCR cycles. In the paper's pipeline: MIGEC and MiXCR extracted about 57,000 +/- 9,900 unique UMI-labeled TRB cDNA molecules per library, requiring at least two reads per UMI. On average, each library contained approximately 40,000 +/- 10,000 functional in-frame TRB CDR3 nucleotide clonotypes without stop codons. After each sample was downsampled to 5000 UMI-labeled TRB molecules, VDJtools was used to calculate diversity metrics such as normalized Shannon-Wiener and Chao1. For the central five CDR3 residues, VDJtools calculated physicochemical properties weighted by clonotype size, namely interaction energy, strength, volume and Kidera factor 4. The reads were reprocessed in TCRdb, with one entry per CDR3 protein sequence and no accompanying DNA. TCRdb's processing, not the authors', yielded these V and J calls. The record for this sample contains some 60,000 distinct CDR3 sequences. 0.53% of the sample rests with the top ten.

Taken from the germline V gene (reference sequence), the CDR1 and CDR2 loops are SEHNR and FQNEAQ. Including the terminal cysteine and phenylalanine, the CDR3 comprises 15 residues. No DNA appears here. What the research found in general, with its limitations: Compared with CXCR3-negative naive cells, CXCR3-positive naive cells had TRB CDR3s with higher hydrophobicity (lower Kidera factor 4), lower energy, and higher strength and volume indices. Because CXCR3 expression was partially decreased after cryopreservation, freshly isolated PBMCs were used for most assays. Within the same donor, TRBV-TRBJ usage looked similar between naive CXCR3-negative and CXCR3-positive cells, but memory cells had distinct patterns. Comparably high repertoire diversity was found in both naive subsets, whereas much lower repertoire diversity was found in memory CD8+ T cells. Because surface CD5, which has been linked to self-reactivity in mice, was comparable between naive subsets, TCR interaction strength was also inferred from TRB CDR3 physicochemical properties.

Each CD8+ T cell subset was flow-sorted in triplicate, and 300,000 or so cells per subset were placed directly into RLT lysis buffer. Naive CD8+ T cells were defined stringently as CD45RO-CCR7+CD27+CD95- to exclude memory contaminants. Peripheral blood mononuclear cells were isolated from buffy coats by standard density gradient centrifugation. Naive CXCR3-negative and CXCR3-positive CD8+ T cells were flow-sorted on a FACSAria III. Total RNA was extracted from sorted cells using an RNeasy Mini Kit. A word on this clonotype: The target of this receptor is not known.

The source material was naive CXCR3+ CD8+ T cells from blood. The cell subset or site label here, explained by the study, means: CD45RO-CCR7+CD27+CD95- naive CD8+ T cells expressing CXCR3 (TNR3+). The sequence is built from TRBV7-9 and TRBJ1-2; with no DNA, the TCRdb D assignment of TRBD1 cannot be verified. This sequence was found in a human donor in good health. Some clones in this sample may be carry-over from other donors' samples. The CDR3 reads CASSLDAGQDYGYTF.